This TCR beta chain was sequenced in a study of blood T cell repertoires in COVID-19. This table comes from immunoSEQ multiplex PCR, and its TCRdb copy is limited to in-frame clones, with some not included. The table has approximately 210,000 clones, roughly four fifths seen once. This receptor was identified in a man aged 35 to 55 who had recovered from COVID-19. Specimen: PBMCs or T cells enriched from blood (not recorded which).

CDR3 protein: CASSQGTHNTGELFF. Here the CDR3 DNA reads TGTGCCAGCAGCCAAGGGACTCATAACACCGGGGAGCTGTTTTTT. V usage is TRBV3-1 (or the pseudogene TRBV3-2) and J usage is TRBJ2-2; perhaps TRBD2 as D (5 bases). The CDR3 is made up of 15 amino acids. Germline V gene data show CDR1 as LGHDT and CDR2 as YNNKEL (reference sequence). V dropped 1 base and J dropped 2 bases, with 8 bases sitting between them.